This T cell receptor beta chain was documented in a study of CD8 T cells in ankylosing spondylitis. Points from the study as a whole: Some motif variants had been reported before (in reactive arthritis synovial fluid and blood). In ankylosing spondylitis blood, a motif of about eight highly homologous TCR beta variants appeared characteristic. Significant enrichment of disease-linked clones was reported in matched ankylosing spondylitis synovial fluid. Disease-linked clones proved CD8+ and comparatively uncommon in peripheral blood.

Worth noting for this clonotype: Antigen unknown.

Preparation of TCR beta libraries was done by quantitative 5'-RACE with molecular barcodes. Each CDR3 protein is one row after TCRdb ran MiXCR on the 5' RACE reads. This sample carries 250,000 to 350,000 distinct CDR3 sequences, roughly 8% of them seen once, and the ten largest clones take 13% to 15%. This CDR3 has 15 amino acids. Germline CDR1 MNHEY, CDR2 SVGAGI. V was shortened by 3 bases and J by 2 bases, with 14 bases between the two germline ends. V and J are TRBV6-5 and TRBJ2-7, with D uncertain. The clonotype was recovered from a male donor with ankylosing spondylitis. The source material was blood, either unsorted or a sorted T cell fraction (not recorded which). The CDR3 here is CASSYVVRPPYEQYF. The CDR3 region has the DNA TGTGCCAGCAGTTATGTGGTTAGACCCCCCTACGAGCAGTACTTC.